The source of this T cell receptor (beta chain) is a study of graft-versus-host responses after intestinal transplantation. Study context: Every transplant recipient was induced with anti-thymocyte globulin, then maintained on tacrolimus and steroids for approximately three years.

With V trimmed by 6 bases and J by 7 bases, 10 bases remained unmatched. The CDR3 spans 15 residues. Germline V lookup: CDR1 MNHEY, CDR2 SVGAGI. Comments on this clone: What it recognizes is unknown.

Study-wide findings and caveats: Peak levels of circulating GvH clones tracked with early post-transplant HvG declines. Recipient marrow held GvH clones, some first seen in ileum or blood. Within the allografts of patients who had graft-donor T cell macrochimerism, graft-versus-host to host-versus-graft clonal ratios were high.

The repertoire was sequenced with immunoSEQ multiplex PCR; TCRdb's copy has only in-frame clones and lacks some. The data contain roughly 110,000 clones, roughly nine tenths of them singletons. The source material was unstimulated CD4+ T cells sorted from spleen or lymph node cells, sampled before transplant. The sequence was obtained from a human donor who was the organ donor for an intestinal transplant. This chain links TRBV6-5 with TRBJ2-1, with 9 bases lining up with TRBD2. The CDR3 sequence is CASSKSGRRGNEQFF. The CDR3, as DNA: TGTGCCAGCAGCAAGAGCGGGAGGCGGGGGAATGAGCAGTTCTTC.